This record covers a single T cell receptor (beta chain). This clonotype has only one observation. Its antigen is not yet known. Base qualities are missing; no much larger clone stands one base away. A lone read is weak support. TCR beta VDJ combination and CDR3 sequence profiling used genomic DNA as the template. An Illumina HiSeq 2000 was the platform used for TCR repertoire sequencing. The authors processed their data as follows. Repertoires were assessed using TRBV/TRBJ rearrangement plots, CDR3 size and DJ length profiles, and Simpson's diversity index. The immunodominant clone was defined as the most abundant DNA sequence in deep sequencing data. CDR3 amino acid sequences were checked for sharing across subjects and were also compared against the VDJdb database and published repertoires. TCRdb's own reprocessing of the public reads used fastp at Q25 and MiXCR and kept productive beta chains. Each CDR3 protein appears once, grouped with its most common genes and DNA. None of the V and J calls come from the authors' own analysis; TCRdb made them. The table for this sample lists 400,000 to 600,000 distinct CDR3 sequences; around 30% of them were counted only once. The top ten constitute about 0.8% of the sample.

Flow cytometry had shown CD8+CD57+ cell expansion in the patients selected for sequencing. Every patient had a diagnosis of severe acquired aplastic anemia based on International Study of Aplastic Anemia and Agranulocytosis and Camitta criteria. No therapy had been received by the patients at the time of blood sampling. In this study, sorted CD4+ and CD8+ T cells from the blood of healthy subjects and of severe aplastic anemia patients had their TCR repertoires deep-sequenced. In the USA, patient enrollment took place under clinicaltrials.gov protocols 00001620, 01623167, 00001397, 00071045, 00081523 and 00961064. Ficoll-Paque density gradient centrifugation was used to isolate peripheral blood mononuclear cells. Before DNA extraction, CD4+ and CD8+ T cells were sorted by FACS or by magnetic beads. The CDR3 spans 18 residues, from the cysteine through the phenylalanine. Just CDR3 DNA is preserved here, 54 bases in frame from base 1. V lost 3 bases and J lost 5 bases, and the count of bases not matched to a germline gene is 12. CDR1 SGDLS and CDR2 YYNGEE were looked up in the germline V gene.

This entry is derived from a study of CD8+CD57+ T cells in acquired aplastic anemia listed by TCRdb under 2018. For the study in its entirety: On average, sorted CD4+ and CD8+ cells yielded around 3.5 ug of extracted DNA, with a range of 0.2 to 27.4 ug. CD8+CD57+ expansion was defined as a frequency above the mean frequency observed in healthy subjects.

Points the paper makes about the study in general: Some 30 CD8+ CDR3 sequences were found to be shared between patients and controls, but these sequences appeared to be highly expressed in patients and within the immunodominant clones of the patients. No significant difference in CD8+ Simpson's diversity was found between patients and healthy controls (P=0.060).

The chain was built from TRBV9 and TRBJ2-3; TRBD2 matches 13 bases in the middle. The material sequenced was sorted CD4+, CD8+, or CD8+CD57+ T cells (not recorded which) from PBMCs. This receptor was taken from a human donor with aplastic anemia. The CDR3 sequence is CASSDHMGLAGPIDTQYF. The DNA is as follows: TGTGCCAGCAGCGACCACATGGGACTAGCGGGACCGATAGATACGCAGTATTTT.